Listed below are T cell receptor beta chains from one sample, sequenced in a study of shared clonotypes between healthy human individuals. The data were produced by immunoSEQ multiplex PCR, yet TCRdb's version contains in-frame clones alone and is incomplete. This table has 950,000 to 1,100,000 clones, 70% to 80% appearing once. The source material was memory CD4+ T cells from PBMCs. The receptors stem from a man between 18 and 29 years old in good health. Some clones in this sample may be carry-over from other donors' samples. CDR3s include the opening cysteine and the closing phenylalanine or tryptophan. Each record gives: J gene, clone size, D gene, V gene, CDR3 DNA, CDR3 protein. A D gene is named only where the DNA matches it firmly. Some rows mark clone size as missing; the rest say once, few, many or name a class of expanded clone.

j_call: TRBJ2-1; clone_size: once; d_call: -; v_call: TRBV18; cdr3_nt: TGTGCCAGCTCACCACCGAGTCTAGCTGCCGGTGAGCAGTTCTTC; cdr3_aa: CASSPPSLAAGEQFF
j_call: TRBJ2-1; clone_size: once; d_call: -; v_call: TRBV14; cdr3_nt: TGTGCCAGCAGCCAAAGACTAGACCACAATGAGCAGTTCTTC; cdr3_aa: CASSQRLDHNEQFF
j_call: TRBJ2-3; clone_size: -; d_call: -; v_call: TRBV11-2; cdr3_nt: TGTGCCAGCAGCCAGAGACTACTAGCAAGCACAGATACGCAGTATTTT; cdr3_aa: CASSQRLLASTDTQYF
j_call: TRBJ2-2; clone_size: -; d_call: TRBD2; v_call: TRBV6-4; cdr3_nt: TGTGCCAGCAGCACCCGGGGACTAGCGGACGTTTCTACCGGGGAGCTGTTTTTT; cdr3_aa: CASSTRGLADVSTGELFF
j_call: TRBJ2-1; clone_size: -; d_call: -; v_call: TRBV9; cdr3_nt: TGTGCCAGCAGCTCTCTATCGACTAGTAGCTCCTACAATGAGCAGTTCTTC; cdr3_aa: CASSSLSTSSSYNEQFF
j_call: TRBJ1-2; clone_size: -; d_call: -; v_call: TRBV5-6; cdr3_nt: TGTGCCAGCAGTCAGGGCCTCAGCTATGGCTACACCTTC; cdr3_aa: CASSQGLSYGYTF
j_call: TRBJ1-4; clone_size: few; d_call: -; v_call: TRBV19; cdr3_nt: TGTGCCACCCGGAGGGATTTAACTAATGAAAAACTGTTTTTT; cdr3_aa: CATRRDLTNEKLFF
j_call: TRBJ2-7; clone_size: -; d_call: -; v_call: TRBV28; cdr3_nt: TGTGCCAGCAGCCCACAGGGTCTAAGCTCCTACGAGCAGTACTTC; cdr3_aa: CASSPQGLSSYEQYF
j_call: TRBJ2-3; clone_size: few; d_call: -; v_call: TRBV9; cdr3_nt: TGTGCCAGCAGCGGCAAATGGGGGGCCCGGGGAAGATCTAGCACAGATACGCAGTATTTT; cdr3_aa: CASSGKWGARGRSSTDTQYF
j_call: TRBJ1-3; clone_size: -; d_call: -; v_call: TRBV9; cdr3_nt: TGTGCCAGCAGCGTAGACAGGGAGGCTGGAAACACCATATATTTT; cdr3_aa: CASSVDREAGNTIYF
j_call: TRBJ1-2; clone_size: -; d_call: -; v_call: TRBV10-2; cdr3_nt: TGCGCCAGCAGTACCCCCGGGACGCCATCCTATGGCTACACCTTC; cdr3_aa: CASSTPGTPSYGYTF
j_call: TRBJ1-1; clone_size: -; d_call: -; v_call: TRBV10-3; cdr3_nt: TGTGCCATCAGTGCACGAATAGGGGGCACTGAAGCTTTCTTT; cdr3_aa: CAISARIGGTEAFF
j_call: TRBJ2-4; clone_size: -; d_call: TRBD2; v_call: TRBV5-4; cdr3_nt: TGTGCCACCCGGACTAGCGGGTCCAAAAACATTCAGTACTTC; cdr3_aa: CATRTSGSKNIQYF
j_call: TRBJ2-7; clone_size: -; d_call: TRBD2; v_call: TRBV7-2; cdr3_nt: TGTGCCAGCAGCTCCTCAGCGGGAAATCCCTACGAGCAGTACTTC; cdr3_aa: CASSSSAGNPYEQYF
j_call: TRBJ1-1; clone_size: -; d_call: TRBD1; v_call: TRBV5-1; cdr3_nt: TGCGCCAGCAGCTCGACAGGGACTCCTGTGAACACTGAAGCTTTCTTT; cdr3_aa: CASSSTGTPVNTEAFF
j_call: TRBJ2-7; clone_size: -; d_call: TRBD1; v_call: TRBV25-1; cdr3_nt: TGTGCCAGCAGTGCCCGGACAGGGATCTACGAGCAGTACTTC; cdr3_aa: CASSARTGIYEQYF
j_call: TRBJ2-7; clone_size: -; d_call: -; v_call: TRBV28; cdr3_nt: TGTGCCAGCAGTTTCCCGGGACTTGCCTACGAGCAGTACTTC; cdr3_aa: CASSFPGLAYEQYF
j_call: TRBJ1-2; clone_size: once; d_call: TRBD1; v_call: TRBV7-9; cdr3_nt: TGTGCCAGCAGCTTAGAGACAGGGGGCGCGACCGGCTACACCTTC; cdr3_aa: CASSLETGGATGYTF
j_call: TRBJ1-5; clone_size: few; d_call: TRBD1; v_call: TRBV4-2; cdr3_nt: TGTGCCAGCAGCCAAAGGACAGGGGTTCAGCCCCAGCATTTT; cdr3_aa: CASSQRTGVQPQHF
j_call: TRBJ1-1; clone_size: few; d_call: TRBD1; v_call: TRBV7-8; cdr3_nt: TGTGCCAGCACTCCCCGACAGGGGGCGCGGGTAACTGAAGCTTTCTTT; cdr3_aa: CASTPRQGARVTEAFF
j_call: TRBJ2-2; clone_size: -; d_call: -; v_call: TRBV9; cdr3_nt: TGTGCCAGCAGCGTGGGGGCCCAAGGGGAGCTGTTTTTT; cdr3_aa: CASSVGAQGELFF
j_call: TRBJ1-4; clone_size: once; d_call: -; v_call: TRBV5-4; cdr3_nt: TGTGCCAGCAGTCCCACAGGGAGAATTAATGAAAAACTGTTTTTT; cdr3_aa: CASSPTGRINEKLFF
j_call: TRBJ2-7; clone_size: -; d_call: -; v_call: TRBV7-2; cdr3_nt: TGTGCCAGCAGCCGTCAGGGCGACCTGTTGACGAGGCAGTACTTC; cdr3_aa: CASSRQGDLLTRQYF
j_call: TRBJ2-2; clone_size: -; d_call: -; v_call: TRBV5-1; cdr3_nt: TGCGCCAGCAGCCCGCCCCTCGATGGCACCGGGGAGCTGTTTTTT; cdr3_aa: CASSPPLDGTGELFF
j_call: TRBJ2-7; clone_size: -; d_call: TRBD1; v_call: TRBV28; cdr3_nt: TGTGCCAGCAGTGTACAGGGGGTCTACGAGCAGTACTTC; cdr3_aa: CASSVQGVYEQYF
j_call: TRBJ2-1; clone_size: few; d_call: TRBD2; v_call: TRBV11-2; cdr3_nt: TGTGCCAGCAGCTCAGGCGGGGGATTAAACAATGAGCAGTTCTTC; cdr3_aa: CASSSGGGLNNEQFF
j_call: TRBJ2-5; clone_size: -; d_call: -; v_call: TRBV11-2; cdr3_nt: TGTGCCAGCAGCCTCCCATGGGAGACCCAGTACTTC; cdr3_aa: CASSLPWETQYF
j_call: TRBJ1-4; clone_size: -; d_call: -; v_call: TRBV7-8; cdr3_nt: TGTGCCAGCAGCTCCTTGACCTGGGAGGAAAAACTGTTTTTT; cdr3_aa: CASSSLTWEEKLFF
j_call: TRBJ2-7; clone_size: -; d_call: -; v_call: TRBV29-1; cdr3_nt: TGCAGCGTTGTAGAGTTCCACGAGCAGTACTTC; cdr3_aa: CSVVEFHEQYF
j_call: TRBJ2-3; clone_size: -; d_call: -; v_call: TRBV5-1; cdr3_nt: TGCGCCAGCAGCTCACAGGATCTGAGCACAGATACGCAGTATTTT; cdr3_aa: CASSSQDLSTDTQYF
j_call: TRBJ2-7; clone_size: -; d_call: TRBD2; v_call: TRBV7-8; cdr3_nt: TGTGCCAGCAGCTCGCGACTAGCGGGAGACTACGAGCAGTACTTC; cdr3_aa: CASSSRLAGDYEQYF
j_call: TRBJ2-7; clone_size: -; d_call: -; v_call: TRBV19; cdr3_nt: TGTGCCAGTAGGACACAGGGTGTGGGGCCGCCCTACGAGCAGTACTTC; cdr3_aa: CASRTQGVGPPYEQYF
j_call: TRBJ2-7; clone_size: once; d_call: -; v_call: TRBV28; cdr3_nt: TGTGCCAGCAGCCAAATAGGTCGGGGGAGCTCCTACGAGCAGTACTTC; cdr3_aa: CASSQIGRGSSYEQYF
j_call: TRBJ2-5; clone_size: few; d_call: -; v_call: TRBV5-4; cdr3_nt: TGTGCCAGCAGCCTCCCAGCGGGCCGGGGGGAGACCCAGTACTTC; cdr3_aa: CASSLPAGRGETQYF
j_call: TRBJ2-3; clone_size: -; d_call: -; v_call: TRBV28; cdr3_nt: TGTGCCAGCACTCTTGAACGGCCCCCCAGCACAGATACGCAGTATTTT; cdr3_aa: CASTLERPPSTDTQYF
j_call: TRBJ1-5; clone_size: -; d_call: TRBD1; v_call: TRBV28; cdr3_nt: TGTGCCAGCAGGTCGAGGGACAGGGCTAATCAGCCCCAGCATTTT; cdr3_aa: CASRSRDRANQPQHF
j_call: TRBJ2-3; clone_size: -; d_call: -; v_call: TRBV9; cdr3_nt: TGTGCCAGCAGCCAACCACAGGGTATCCGGGATACGCAGTATTTT; cdr3_aa: CASSQPQGIRDTQYF
j_call: TRBJ1-2; clone_size: -; d_call: TRBD1; v_call: TRBV25-1; cdr3_nt: TGTGCCAGCAGTGAAGAACAGGGGGCGGTTCTTAACTATGGCTACACCTTC; cdr3_aa: CASSEEQGAVLNYGYTF
j_call: TRBJ2-5; clone_size: -; d_call: TRBD1; v_call: TRBV30; cdr3_nt: TGTGCCTGGAGGCCGGGACAGGGGATCCAAGAGACCCAGTACTTC; cdr3_aa: CAWRPGQGIQETQYF
j_call: TRBJ1-4; clone_size: -; d_call: -; v_call: TRBV19; cdr3_nt: TGTGCCAGTAGTAGCCGGGGGCATGAAAAACTGTTTTTT; cdr3_aa: CASSSRGHEKLFF
j_call: TRBJ2-3; clone_size: -; d_call: -; v_call: TRBV15; cdr3_nt: TGTGCCACCAGCAGTCGGAGGGGGACTTCTAGCACAGATACGCAGTATTTT; cdr3_aa: CATSSRRGTSSTDTQYF
j_call: TRBJ2-7; clone_size: -; d_call: TRBD1; v_call: TRBV7-7; cdr3_nt: TGTGCCAGCAGCCCTCTGGACAGGCCCTACGAGCAGTACTTC; cdr3_aa: CASSPLDRPYEQYF
j_call: TRBJ2-5; clone_size: -; d_call: -; v_call: TRBV2; cdr3_nt: TGTGCCAGCAGTGAAGAAGGGATGGGGACCCAGTACTTC; cdr3_aa: CASSEEGMGTQYF
j_call: TRBJ2-7; clone_size: -; d_call: -; v_call: TRBV29-1; cdr3_nt: TGCAGCGTTAGTGGACATCTCGACGAGCAGTACTTC; cdr3_aa: CSVSGHLDEQYF
j_call: TRBJ1-3; clone_size: many; d_call: TRBD1; v_call: TRBV28; cdr3_nt: TGTGCCAGCTATAGGACAGGGGGCGGAAACACCATATATTTT; cdr3_aa: CASYRTGGGNTIYF
j_call: TRBJ2-7; clone_size: -; d_call: TRBD2; v_call: TRBV6-1; cdr3_nt: TGTGCCAGCTCCGGGGGGGCCCTAGGGGCCTACGAGCAGTACTTC; cdr3_aa: CASSGGALGAYEQYF
j_call: TRBJ2-1; clone_size: once; d_call: TRBD2; v_call: TRBV7-9; cdr3_nt: TGTGCCAGCAGCCCCTCAACTAGCGGGAGCAATGAGCAGTTCTTC; cdr3_aa: CASSPSTSGSNEQFF
j_call: TRBJ2-2; clone_size: -; d_call: TRBD1; v_call: TRBV6-5; cdr3_nt: TGTGCCAGCCATCCGGGACAGGGGACCGGGGAGCTGTTTTTT; cdr3_aa: CASHPGQGTGELFF
j_call: TRBJ1-5; clone_size: -; d_call: -; v_call: TRBV10-3; cdr3_nt: TGTGCCATCAGTGAGCCGGAGCAGCCCCAGCATTTT; cdr3_aa: CAISEPEQPQHF
j_call: TRBJ2-2; clone_size: once; d_call: -; v_call: TRBV14; cdr3_nt: TGTGCCAGCAGCCAATTATTACGGAGCACCGGGGAGCTGTTTTTT; cdr3_aa: CASSQLLRSTGELFF
j_call: TRBJ1-2; clone_size: -; d_call: TRBD1; v_call: TRBV5-4; cdr3_nt: TGTGCCAGCAGATTCGGACAGGGGTGGGGTGGCTACACCTTC; cdr3_aa: CASRFGQGWGGYTF
j_call: TRBJ2-5; clone_size: -; d_call: TRBD1; v_call: TRBV5-1; cdr3_nt: TGCGCCAGCAGCTTGGTTTCACAGGGGGAGACCCAGTACTTC; cdr3_aa: CASSLVSQGETQYF